This paragraph reports one T cell receptor (beta chain). What it recognizes is unknown. Repertoires were generated with immunoSEQ multiplex PCR, while TCRdb's copy carries only in-frame clones and drops some. The data show tens of thousands of clones, 83% seen once. The sample originates from a study of PD-1 blockade in mismatch repair-deficient tumors. Across the study: Patients had roughly twelve mismatch repair-deficient cancer types, all previously treated and progressing.

Findings and caveats of the study: Tumor-resident clones, often absent from pretreatment blood, expanded after pembrolizumab and then contracted.

Mismatch repair deficiency was confirmed in all patients, by PCR or immunohistochemistry. TCR sequencing covered a few patients who responded to pembrolizumab. The CDR3 runs 16 residues. V gave up 1 base and J gave up 3 bases, with 16 bases separating them. Looked up from germline, CDR1 is MGHRA and CDR2 is YSYEKL. The chain links TRBV4-1 to TRBJ2-7, with D maybe TRBD2 (6 bases). The receptor comes from an adult with mismatch repair-deficient cancer. Sequences were derived from peripheral blood, sampled 12 weeks after starting pembrolizumab. The chain's CDR3 is CASSQVFPGEIYEQYF. In DNA, the CDR3 is TGCGCCAGCAGCCAAGTCTTCCCGGGAGAGATCTACGAGCAGTACTTC.